This T cell receptor beta chain emerged from a study of T cells in Graves' hyperthyroidism and ophthalmopathy. Study results and caveats: Blood samples included most of the expanded thyroid clonotypes exceeding 0.001.

TCR beta CDR3 sequences were amplified from RNA transcripts. Using the HTBI primer set, a first-round RT-PCR was run on the TCR CDR3. One entry per CDR3 protein, called by TCRdb with MiXCR from the multiplex PCR reads. The table shows a few hundred thousand distinct CDR3 sequences, with about half occurring only once. This clonotype was observed at least ten times. What it binds is not known. Stable disease denoted Graves' hyperthyroidism without ophthalmopathy progression within 18 months. In patients aged 18 to 65, hyperthyroidism was newly diagnosed, with duration under 2 months. The CDR3 runs to 16 residues. Trimming cost V 0 bases and J 10 bases, with 16 bases left between them. Germline V lookup: CDR1 LGHNA, CDR2 YNFKEQ.

The chain uses TRBV4-2 and TRBJ1-6; maybe TRBD1 (5 bases). Sequences were obtained from peripheral blood or thyroid tissue (not recorded which). This TCR came from a woman aged 18-29 years with Graves' hyperthyroidism. The CDR3: CASSQDRAGFESPLHF. The CDR3 DNA is TGTGCCAGCAGCCAAGATAGAGCAGGGTTTGAGTCACCCCTCCACTTT.